These T cell receptor beta chains were read from a single sample in a study of T cells expressing NK-cell markers. TCRdb re-called the 5' RACE reads and gives one entry per CDR3 protein, without DNA. The listing contains 200,000 to 300,000 distinct CDR3 sequences. Sample: blood T cells: a sorted CD56 or NKG2C T cell subset, CD4+ or CD8+ T cells, or bulk PBMC T cells (not recorded which). The origin of the receptors is a woman aged 18 to 75 in good health. CDR3s include the opening cysteine and the closing phenylalanine or tryptophan. Rows may omit the clone size; those that give it use once, few, many or a size class.

j_call | clone_size | cdr3_length | v_call | cdr3_aa
TRBJ2-7 | NA | 15 | TRBV28 | CASSPYTSGSGEQYF
TRBJ2-2 | NA | 13 | TRBV10-1 | CASRLAGTGELFF
TRBJ1-4 | NA | 15 | TRBV12-3/TRBV12-4 | CASRPNRPTNEKLFF
TRBJ2-3 | NA | 15 | TRBV20-1 | CSAAPGDTSTDTQYF
TRBJ2-2 | NA | 14 | TRBV27 | CASSPLELVRELFF
TRBJ1-6 | NA | 14 | TRBV7-2 | CASSLQGGDSPLHF
TRBJ2-2 | NA | 14 | TRBV9 | CASSGLRGTGELFF
TRBJ2-7 | NA | 17 | TRBV7-6 | CASSLDGRASGIAEQYF
TRBJ2-4 | NA | 16 | TRBV7-2 | CASSPKDSSIKNIQYF
TRBJ1-5 | NA | 13 | TRBV20-1 | CSAPDSARGPQHF
TRBJ2-1 | NA | 15 | TRBV6-5 | CASSYSSAVQGEQFF
TRBJ2-1 | NA | 12 | TRBV20-1 | CSARGDLTEQFF
TRBJ2-5 | NA | 15 | TRBV6-5 | CASSSGQGRQETQYF
TRBJ2-1 | NA | 16 | TRBV14 | CASSPLLAGPYNEQFF
TRBJ2-1 | NA | 16 | TRBV4-3 | CASSQVQAGGRNEQFF
TRBJ2-3 | NA | 16 | TRBV20-1 | CSASWTSGGRTDTQYF
TRBJ2-3 | NA | 19 | TRBV23-1 | CASSQRRTACASCTDTQYF
TRBJ2-2 | NA | 16 | TRBV20-1 | CSARPGAGGLGGELFF
TRBJ2-7 | NA | 16 | TRBV18 | CASSRGGASDPYEQYF
TRBJ2-3 | NA | 15 | TRBV25-1 | CASSGGGWGTDTQYF
TRBJ2-3 | NA | 16 | TRBV20-1 | CSARDSWGAHTDTQYF
TRBJ2-2 | NA | 15 | TRBV6-1 | CASNEAAGRTGELFF
TRBJ2-2 | medium-sized | 14 | TRBV3-1 | CASTTRGQPGELFF
TRBJ1-2 | NA | 16 | TRBV12-3/TRBV12-4 | CASSPRGQGGSYGYTF
TRBJ2-1 | NA | 13 | TRBV20-1 | CSASGDIYNEQFF
TRBJ2-3 | NA | 13 | TRBV5-6 | CASSLLRTDTQYF
TRBJ2-5 | NA | 16 | TRBV7-2 | CASSKMTSGREETQYF
TRBJ2-5 | NA | 15 | TRBV24-1 | CATSDFTAGQETQYF
TRBJ2-1 | NA | 16 | TRBV5-5 | CASSSPSRDFGNEQFF
TRBJ2-1 | NA | 14 | TRBV24-1 | CATSGSGIRNEQFF
TRBJ1-1 | NA | 15 | TRBV9 | CASSEGRAGDTEAFF